The 18 T cell receptor beta chains given below trace back to one sample, sequenced in a study of blood T cell repertoires in COVID-19. Some clones are missing from TCRdb's copy, which holds only in-frame ones; the method was immunoSEQ multiplex PCR. This sample has about 190,000 clones, with around 87% found just once. Sequenced input: peripheral blood. The receptors come from a man aged 50 to 60 with acute or convalescent COVID-19.

This chain links TRBV6-5 with TRBJ2-7; 7 nucleotides agree with TRBD1. Per germline, CDR1 MNHEY and CDR2 SVGAGI. Trimming took 6 bases from V and 1 from J; bases not matched to a gene: 9. The CDR3 contains 15 residues. CDR3 sequence: CASSPLWDSSYEQYF. CDR3 sequence (DNA): TGTGCCAGCAGCCCACTATGGGACAGTTCCTACGAGCAGTACTTC.

This chain links TRBV3-1 (or the pseudogene TRBV3-2) with TRBJ2-1; D may be TRBD1 (6 bases). V lost 2 bases and J lost 8, with 19 bases in between. This CDR3 spans 16 amino acids. Germline V gene lookup returns CDR1 LGHDT and CDR2 YNNKEL (reference sequence). In DNA, the CDR3 is TGTGCCAGCAGCCAAACGACAGGCTGGGGTACGTATGAGCAGTTCTTC. This translates into CASSQTTGWGTYEQFF.

The chain uses TRBV19 and TRBJ2-1; D perhaps matches TRBD1 (6 bases). CDR3 length: 13 residues. CDR1 is LNHDA, CDR2 SQIVND, per germline (reference sequence). Trimming removed 7 bases at V and 7 bases at J, with 14 bases between. Written as DNA, the CDR3 is TGTGCCAGTAAGACGACAGGCGTAAATGAGCAGTTCTTC. Translating it yields CASKTTGVNEQFF.

V and J are TRBV19 and TRBJ2-1; no reliable D call. V was cut by 3 bases and J by 4 bases, with 7 bases left in between. In germline, CDR1 is LNHDA, CDR2 SQIVND (reference sequence). The CDR3 is made up of 13 amino acids. The CDR3 loop reads CASSMVRYNEQFF. The CDR3 region has the DNA TGTGCCAGTAGTATGGTGCGTTACAATGAGCAGTTCTTC. Variable domain in full (rest from reference TRBV19 and TRBJ2-1): DGGITQSPKYLFRKEGQNVTLSCEQNLNHDAMYWYRQDPGQGLRLIYYSQIVNDFQKGDIAEGYSVSREKKESFPLTVTSAQKNPTAFYLCASSMVRYNEQFFGPGTRLTVL.

The CDR3 here is CASSQEPLQTTNEKLFF. The CDR3 region has the DNA TGTGCCAGCAGCCAAGAGCCCTTGCAGACAACTAATGAAAAACTGTTTTTT. The chain couples TRBV3-1 (or the pseudogene TRBV3-2) to TRBJ1-4; the D is unclear. The CDR3 has 17 amino acids. Germline V gene sequence: CDR1 LGHDT, CDR2 YNNKEL (reference sequence). Trimming removed 0 bases from V and 0 bases from J, with 11 bases in between.

In its sample, this clone was seen once. This chain links TRBV6-5 with TRBJ1-2; D possibly corresponds to TRBD1 (5 bases). The CDR3 is 14 amino acids. Germline-derived CDR1 and CDR2 are MNHEY and SVGAGI. V lost 5 bases to trimming and J lost 4 bases, with 14 bases between them. CDR3 nucleotide sequence: TGTGCCAGCAGTAATAGGGGAGGGTCCTATGGCTACACCTTC. Translation: CASSNRGGSYGYTF.

V gene TRBV5-4 combines with J gene TRBJ1-2, with D perhaps TRBD1 (6 bases). The CDR3 is 13 residues long. Germline V CDR1 and CDR2: SGHNT, YYREEE (reference sequence). Between the trimmed V and J ends, which lost 4 bases and 1 base, there was a span of 8 bases. This CDR3 reads CASSQDSNYGYTF. The CDR3 region has the DNA TGTGCCAGCAGCCAGGACAGTAACTATGGCTACACCTTC.

This chain uses TRBV2 with TRBJ2-7, with 11 positions matching TRBD2. Germline V gene sequence: CDR1 SNHLY, CDR2 FYNNEI. This CDR3 is built from 14 residues. With 4 bases clipped from V and 2 bases from J, the junction kept 1 base outside the gene matches. The CDR3 DNA follows: TGTGCCAGCAGTGGACTAGCGGGGCCCTACGAGCAGTACTTC. It yields the protein CASSGLAGPYEQYF.

The table lists this clone with many counts. The genes are TRBV5-6 and TRBJ2-7, with a tentative D call TRBD1 (6 bases). Germline V gives CDR1 SGHDT, CDR2 YYEEEE. The length of the CDR3 is 13 residues. V lost 1 base and J lost 3, with 8 bases in between. The chain's CDR3 is CASSLRTVYEQYV. The DNA of the CDR3 is TGTGCCAGCAGCTTGAGGACAGTCTACGAGCAGTACGTC.

V usage is TRBV7-9 and J usage is TRBJ1-2, with D perhaps TRBD1 (6 bases). In germline, CDR1 is SEHNR, CDR2 FQNEAQ (reference sequence). The V end was cut by 4 bases, the J end by 5 bases, with 14 bases between. The CDR3 loop spans 14 amino acids. Here the CDR3 reads CASSSDRRYYGYTF. The DNA for the CDR3 is TGTGCCAGCAGCTCAGACAGGCGTTATTATGGCTACACCTTC.

CDR3 sequence (DNA): TGCGCCAGCAGCACTGGACACGAGCTTAGCACCGGGGAGCTGTTTTTT. Translation: CASSTGHELSTGELFF. V gene TRBV5-1 combines with J gene TRBJ2-2; D is perhaps TRBD1 (5 bases). V dropped 4 bases and J dropped 4 bases, with 17 bases sitting between them. The V gene's germline CDR1 is SGHRS and CDR2 YFSETQ. This CDR3 is built from 16 residues.

The rearrangement links TRBV4-2 to TRBJ2-6; TRBD1 matches at 10 bases. The length of the CDR3 is 19 residues. V gave up 6 bases and J gave up 1 base; unmatched junction bases: 12. Germline CDR1 and CDR2: LGHNA and YNFKEQ. CDR3 sequence: CASRGFIRTGGSGANVLTF. In DNA form, the CDR3 reads TGTGCCAGCAGAGGTTTTATCCGGACAGGGGGGTCTGGGGCCAACGTCCTGACTTTC.

This clone has just a few counts. This chain links TRBV28 with TRBJ1-6; D is possibly TRBD1 (6 bases). CDR1 is MDHEN and CDR2 is SYDVKM in the germline V gene. The length of the CDR3 is 13 residues. V lost 10 bases and J lost 8, with 15 bases in between. The CDR3: CATVGTLDSPLHF. CDR3 nucleotides: TGTGCCACCGTGGGGACATTAGATTCACCCCTCCACTTT.

V is TRBV30 and J is TRBJ1-1; D not certain. Trimming pared 0 bases from V and 4 bases from J, leaving 9 bases between. There are 13 residues in the CDR3. Germline-derived CDR1 and CDR2 are GTSNPN and SVGIG (reference sequence). The CDR3, as DNA: TGTGCCTGGAGTGTACGCGAGTTCACTGAAGCTTTCTTT. This translates into CAWSVREFTEAFF.

CDR3 sequence reads: CAISGDQGLSYEQYF. The CDR3 bases are TGTGCCATCAGTGGGGATCAGGGCCTCTCCTACGAGCAGTACTTC. This sequence joins TRBV10-3 and TRBJ2-7, with a weak D call TRBD1 (5 bases). The CDR3 covers 15 residues. V lost 4 bases to trimming and J lost 0 bases, with 13 bases between them. CDR1 is ENHRY and CDR2 is SYGVKD in the germline V gene.

This clone appeared a single time. The V and J genes are TRBV30 and TRBJ2-2; 15 bases align to TRBD2. The CDR3 has 14 residues. The V gene end was trimmed by 5 bases and the J gene end by 7 bases; junction bases not matched to a gene: 2. CDR1 is GTSNPN, CDR2 SVGIG, per germline (reference sequence). The CDR3 region is CAWGLAGGIGELFF. Written as DNA, the CDR3 is TGTGCCTGGGGACTAGCGGGAGGGATCGGGGAGCTGTTTTTT.

The V gene is TRBV3-1 (or the pseudogene TRBV3-2), the J gene TRBJ1-5; 7 nucleotides line up with TRBD1. The CDR3 extends over 14 amino acids. Germline CDR1 LGHDT, CDR2 YNNKEL (reference sequence). After removal of 4 bases from V and 6 bases from J, the junction contained 6 bases not matched to a gene. This chain's CDR3 is CASSLTGVAQPQHF. The CDR3 DNA is TGTGCCAGCAGCCTTACAGGGGTTGCTCAGCCCCAGCATTTT.

V is TRBV10-1 and J is TRBJ2-7, with 11 bases identical to TRBD2. Trimming removed 3 bases from V and 4 bases from J; junction bases left unmatched: 11. This CDR3 contains 17 residues. Germline CDR1 reads WNHNN; CDR2 reads SYGVQD (reference sequence). Here the CDR3 reads CASSDTSGGPPPYEQYV. The CDR3 nucleotides read TGCGCCAGCAGTGACACTAGCGGGGGCCCCCCCCCTTACGAGCAGTACGTC.